The count of the clone carrying this T cell receptor (beta chain) is one. The antigen remains undetermined. The sample originates from a study of shared clonotypes between healthy human individuals. Study outcomes and limitations: The donor pool, a small one, limited the genetic and exposure-history diversity represented.

The repertoire was sequenced with immunoSEQ multiplex PCR; TCRdb's copy has only in-frame clones and lacks some. The sample has hundreds of thousands of clones; roughly four fifths are singletons. This TCR derives from a woman aged 35 to 49 in good health. Some clones in this sample may be carry-over from other donors' samples. The sequencing input was PBMCs.

This CDR3 reads CASSGGTASETQYF. The CDR3 DNA follows: TGCGCCAGCAGCGGCGGGACCGCCTCTGAGACCCAGTACTTC. The rearrangement uses TRBV5-1 and TRBJ2-5, with TRBD2 as a possible D gene (6 bases). The germline V and J ends were trimmed by 4 bases and 5 bases, with 15 bases remaining between them. This CDR3 contains 14 residues. CDR1 is SGHRS, CDR2 YFSETQ, per germline.